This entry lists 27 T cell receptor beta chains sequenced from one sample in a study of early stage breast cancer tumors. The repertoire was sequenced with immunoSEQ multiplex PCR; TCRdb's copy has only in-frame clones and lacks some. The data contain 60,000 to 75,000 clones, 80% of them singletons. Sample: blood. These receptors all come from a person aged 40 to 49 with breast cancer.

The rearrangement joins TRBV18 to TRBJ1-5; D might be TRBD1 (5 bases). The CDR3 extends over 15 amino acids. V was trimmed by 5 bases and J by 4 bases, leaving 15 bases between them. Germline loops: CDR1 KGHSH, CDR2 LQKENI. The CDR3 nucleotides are TGTGCCAGCTCATCAACAGGTTTAGCGAATCAGCCCCAGCATTTT. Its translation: CASSSTGLANQPQHF.

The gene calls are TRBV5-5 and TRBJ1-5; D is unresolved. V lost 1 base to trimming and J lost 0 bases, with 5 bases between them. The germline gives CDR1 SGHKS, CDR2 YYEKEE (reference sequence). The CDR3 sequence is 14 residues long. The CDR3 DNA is TGTGCCAGCAGCTTGTTCGATAGCAATCAGCCCCAGCATTTT. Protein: CASSLFDSNQPQHF.

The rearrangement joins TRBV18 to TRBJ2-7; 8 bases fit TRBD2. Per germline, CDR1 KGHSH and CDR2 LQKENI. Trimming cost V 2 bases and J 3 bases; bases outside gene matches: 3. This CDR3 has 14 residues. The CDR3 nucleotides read TGTGCCAGCTCACCAGAGGGGACTAGCTACGAGCAGTACTTC. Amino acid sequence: CASSPEGTSYEQYF.

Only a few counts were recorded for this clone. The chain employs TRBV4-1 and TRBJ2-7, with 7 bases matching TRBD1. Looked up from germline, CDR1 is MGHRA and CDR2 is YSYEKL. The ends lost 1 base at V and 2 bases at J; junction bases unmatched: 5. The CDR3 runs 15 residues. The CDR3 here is CASSQGQGSPYEQYF. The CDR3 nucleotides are TGCGCCAGCAGCCAAGGACAGGGTTCCCCCTACGAGCAGTACTTC.

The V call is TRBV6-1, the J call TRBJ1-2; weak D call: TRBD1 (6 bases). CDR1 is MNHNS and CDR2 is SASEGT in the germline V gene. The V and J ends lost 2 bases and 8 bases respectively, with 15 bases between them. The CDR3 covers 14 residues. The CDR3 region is CASSEIAGARGYTF. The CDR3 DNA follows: TGTGCCAGCAGTGAAATCGCAGGGGCGCGGGGCTACACCTTC.

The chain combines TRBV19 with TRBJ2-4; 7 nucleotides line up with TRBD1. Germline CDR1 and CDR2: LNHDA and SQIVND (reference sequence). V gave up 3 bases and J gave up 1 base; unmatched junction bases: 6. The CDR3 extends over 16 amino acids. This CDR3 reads CASSMLADRAKNIQYF. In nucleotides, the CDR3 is TGTGCCAGTAGTATGCTGGCGGACAGGGCCAAAAACATTCAGTACTTC.

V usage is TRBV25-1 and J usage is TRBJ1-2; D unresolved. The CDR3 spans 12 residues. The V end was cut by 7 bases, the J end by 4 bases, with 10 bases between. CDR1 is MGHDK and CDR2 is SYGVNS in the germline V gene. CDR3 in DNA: TGTGCCAGCAATATCGACCCCTATGGCTACACCTTC. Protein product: CASNIDPYGYTF.

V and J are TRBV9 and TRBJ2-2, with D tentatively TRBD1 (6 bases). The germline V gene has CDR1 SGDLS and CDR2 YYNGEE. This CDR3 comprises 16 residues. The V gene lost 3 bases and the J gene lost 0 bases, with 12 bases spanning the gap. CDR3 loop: CASSGSGHSNTGELFF. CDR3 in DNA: TGTGCCAGCAGCGGCTCGGGACACTCGAACACCGGGGAGCTGTTTTTT.

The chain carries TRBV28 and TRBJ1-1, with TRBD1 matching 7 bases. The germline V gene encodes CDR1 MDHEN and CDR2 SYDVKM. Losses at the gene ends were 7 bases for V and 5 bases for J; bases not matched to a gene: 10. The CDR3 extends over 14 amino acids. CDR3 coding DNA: TGTGCCAGCACCCTAGGGGGCGCAAAGACTGAAGCTTTCTTT. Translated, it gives CASTLGGAKTEAFF.

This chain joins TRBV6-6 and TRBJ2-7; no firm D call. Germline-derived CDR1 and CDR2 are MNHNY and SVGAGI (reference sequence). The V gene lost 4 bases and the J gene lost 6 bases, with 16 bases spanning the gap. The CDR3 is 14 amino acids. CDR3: CASSSLGSFSEQYF. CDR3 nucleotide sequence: TGTGCCAGCAGTTCCCTCGGATCCTTTAGCGAGCAGTACTTC.

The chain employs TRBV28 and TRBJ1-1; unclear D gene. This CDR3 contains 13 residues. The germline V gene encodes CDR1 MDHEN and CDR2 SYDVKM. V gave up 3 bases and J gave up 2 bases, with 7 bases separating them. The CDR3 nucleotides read TGTGCCAGCAGTTTTACCAGAAACACTGAAGCTTTCTTT. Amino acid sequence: CASSFTRNTEAFF.

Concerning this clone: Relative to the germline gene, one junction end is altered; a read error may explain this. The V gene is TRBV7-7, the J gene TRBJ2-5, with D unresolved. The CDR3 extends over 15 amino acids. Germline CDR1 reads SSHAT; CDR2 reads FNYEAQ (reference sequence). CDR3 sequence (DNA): TGTGCTAGCAGCTCGGGTGGTGCAGGCGAGGAGACCCAGTACTTC. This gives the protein CASSSGGAGEETQYF. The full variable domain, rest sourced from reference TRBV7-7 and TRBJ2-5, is GAGVSQSPRYKVTKRGQDVTLRCDPISSHATLYWYQQALGQGPEFLTYFNYEAQPDKSGLPSDRFSAERPEGSISTLTIQRTEQRDSAMYRCASSSGGAGEETQYFGPGTRLLVL.

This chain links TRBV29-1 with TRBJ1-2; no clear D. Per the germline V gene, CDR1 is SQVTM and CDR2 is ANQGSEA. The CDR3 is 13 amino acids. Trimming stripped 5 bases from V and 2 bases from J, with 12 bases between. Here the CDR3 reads CSVLGPTNYGYTF. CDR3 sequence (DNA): TGCAGCGTTTTAGGGCCGACCAACTATGGCTACACCTTC.

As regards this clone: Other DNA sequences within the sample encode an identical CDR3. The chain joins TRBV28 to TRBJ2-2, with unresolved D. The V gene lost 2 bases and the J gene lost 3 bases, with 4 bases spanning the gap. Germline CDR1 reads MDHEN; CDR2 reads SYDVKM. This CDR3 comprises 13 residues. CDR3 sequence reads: CASSLIDTGELFF. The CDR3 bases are TGTGCCAGCAGTTTAATAGACACCGGGGAGCTGTTTTTT.

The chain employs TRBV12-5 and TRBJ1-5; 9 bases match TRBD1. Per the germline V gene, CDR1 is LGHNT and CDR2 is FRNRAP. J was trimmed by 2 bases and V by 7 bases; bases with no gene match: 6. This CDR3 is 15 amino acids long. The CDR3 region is CASAYWTGGNQPQHF. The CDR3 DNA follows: TGTGCTAGTGCGTACTGGACAGGGGGCAATCAGCCCCAGCATTTT.

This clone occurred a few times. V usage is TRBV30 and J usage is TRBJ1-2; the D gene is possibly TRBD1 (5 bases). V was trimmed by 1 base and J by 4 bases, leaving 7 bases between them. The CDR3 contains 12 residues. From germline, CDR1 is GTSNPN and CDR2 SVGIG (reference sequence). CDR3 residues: CAWSEGSYGYTF. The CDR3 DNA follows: TGTGCCTGGAGTGAGGGGAGCTATGGCTACACCTTC.

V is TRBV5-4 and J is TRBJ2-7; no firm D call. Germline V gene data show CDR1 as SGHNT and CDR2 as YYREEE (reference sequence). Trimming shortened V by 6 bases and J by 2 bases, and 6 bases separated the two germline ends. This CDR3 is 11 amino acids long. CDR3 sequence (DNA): TGTGCCAGCAACCCCCCCTACGAGCAGTACTTC. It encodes CASNPPYEQYF.

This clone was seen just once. Written as DNA, the CDR3 is TGTGCCAGCATGATGGACTACCTATCGACCGGGGAGCTGTTTTTT. Its translation: CASMMDYLSTGELFF. V usage is TRBV6-1 and J usage is TRBJ2-2, with D possibly matching TRBD2 (6 bases). The germline gives CDR1 MNHNS, CDR2 SASEGT. V lost 7 bases to trimming and J lost 5 bases, with 17 bases between them. The CDR3 extends over 15 amino acids.

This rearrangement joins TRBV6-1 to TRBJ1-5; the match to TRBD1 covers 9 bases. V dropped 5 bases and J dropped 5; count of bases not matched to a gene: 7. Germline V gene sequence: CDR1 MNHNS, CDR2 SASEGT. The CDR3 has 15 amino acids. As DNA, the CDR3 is TGTGCCAGCAGTTCAACCGGGACAGGGCATCAGCCCCAGCATTTT. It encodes CASSSTGTGHQPQHF.

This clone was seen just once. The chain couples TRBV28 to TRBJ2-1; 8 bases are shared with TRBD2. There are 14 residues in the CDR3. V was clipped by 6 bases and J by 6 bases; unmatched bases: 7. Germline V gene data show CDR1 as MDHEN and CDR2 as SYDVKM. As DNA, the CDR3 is TGTGCCAGCAGCGGGACTAGGGTTGTCAATGAGCAGTTCTTC. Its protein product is CASSGTRVVNEQFF.

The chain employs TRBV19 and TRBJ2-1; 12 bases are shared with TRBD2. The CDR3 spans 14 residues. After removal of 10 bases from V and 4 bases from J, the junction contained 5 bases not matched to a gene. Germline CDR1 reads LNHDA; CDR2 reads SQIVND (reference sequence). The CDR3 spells CATRLAGEYNEQFF. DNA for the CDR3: TGTGCCACCCGACTAGCGGGAGAATACAATGAGCAGTTCTTC.

CDR3 in amino acids: CASSHTGTSGEETQYF. DNA for the CDR3: TGTGCCAGCAGCCACACCGGGACTAGCGGAGAAGAGACCCAGTACTTC. The rearrangement joins TRBV4-2 to TRBJ2-5, with TRBD2 matching over 11 bases. Germline V gives CDR1 LGHNA, CDR2 YNFKEQ. The V gene end was trimmed by 3 bases and the J gene end by 3 bases; junction bases not matched to a gene: 6. This CDR3 comprises 16 residues.

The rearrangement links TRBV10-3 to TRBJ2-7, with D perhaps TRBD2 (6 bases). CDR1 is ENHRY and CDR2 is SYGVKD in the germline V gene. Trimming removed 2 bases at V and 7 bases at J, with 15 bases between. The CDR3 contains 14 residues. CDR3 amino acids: CAISETSTLGEQYF. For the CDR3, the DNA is TGTGCCATCAGTGAGACTAGCACCCTAGGGGAGCAGTACTTC.

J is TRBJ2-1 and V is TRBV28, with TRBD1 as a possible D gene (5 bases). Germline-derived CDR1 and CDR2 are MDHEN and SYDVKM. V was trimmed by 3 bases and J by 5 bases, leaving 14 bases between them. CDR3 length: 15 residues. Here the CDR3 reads CASSFIQGMDNEQFF. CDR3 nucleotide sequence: TGTGCCAGCAGTTTCATTCAGGGAATGGACAATGAGCAGTTCTTC.

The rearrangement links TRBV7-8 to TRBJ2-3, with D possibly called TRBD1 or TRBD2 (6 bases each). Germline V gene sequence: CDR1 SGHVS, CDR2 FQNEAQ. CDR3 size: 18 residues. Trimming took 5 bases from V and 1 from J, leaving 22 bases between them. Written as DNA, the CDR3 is TGTGCCAGCAGCCGGGTTTTAGGGGGGAGAGACGGCACAGATACGCAGTATTTT. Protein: CASSRVLGGRDGTDTQYF.

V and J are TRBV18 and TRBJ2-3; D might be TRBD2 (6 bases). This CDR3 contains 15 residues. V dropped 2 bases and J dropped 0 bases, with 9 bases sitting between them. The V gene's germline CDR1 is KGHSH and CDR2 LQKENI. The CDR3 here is CASSPGGSSTDTQYF. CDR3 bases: TGTGCCAGCTCACCAGGAGGGAGTAGCACAGATACGCAGTATTTT.

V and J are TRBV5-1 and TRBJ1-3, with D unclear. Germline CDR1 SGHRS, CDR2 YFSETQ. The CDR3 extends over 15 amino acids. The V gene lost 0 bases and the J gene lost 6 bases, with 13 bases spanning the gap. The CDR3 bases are TGCGCCAGCAGCTTGGCCGCGGGAAGTGTAAACACCATATATTTT. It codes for CASSLAAGSVNTIYF.